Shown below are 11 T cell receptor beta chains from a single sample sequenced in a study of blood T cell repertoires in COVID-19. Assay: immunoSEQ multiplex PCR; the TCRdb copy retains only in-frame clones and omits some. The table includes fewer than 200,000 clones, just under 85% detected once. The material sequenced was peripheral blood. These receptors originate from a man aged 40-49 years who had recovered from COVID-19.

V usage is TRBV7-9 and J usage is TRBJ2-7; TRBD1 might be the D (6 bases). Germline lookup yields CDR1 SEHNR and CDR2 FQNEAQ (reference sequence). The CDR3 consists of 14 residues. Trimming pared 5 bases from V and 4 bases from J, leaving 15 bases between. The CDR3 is CASSPGQFSYEQYF. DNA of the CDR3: TGTGCCAGCAGCCCTGGACAGTTTTCGTACGAGCAGTACTTC.

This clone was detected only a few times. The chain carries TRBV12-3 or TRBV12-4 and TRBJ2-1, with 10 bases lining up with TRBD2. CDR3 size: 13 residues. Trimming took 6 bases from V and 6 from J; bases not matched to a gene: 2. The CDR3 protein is CASRLAGPNEQFF. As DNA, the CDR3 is TGTGCCAGCAGACTAGCGGGACCCAATGAGCAGTTCTTC.

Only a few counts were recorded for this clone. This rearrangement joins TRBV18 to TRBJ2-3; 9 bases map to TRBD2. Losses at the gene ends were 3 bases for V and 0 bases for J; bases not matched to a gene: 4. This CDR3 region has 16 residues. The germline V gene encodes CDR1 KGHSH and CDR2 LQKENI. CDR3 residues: CASSPRLAASTDTQYF. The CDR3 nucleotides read TGTGCCAGCTCACCCCGACTAGCGGCTAGCACAGATACGCAGTATTTT.

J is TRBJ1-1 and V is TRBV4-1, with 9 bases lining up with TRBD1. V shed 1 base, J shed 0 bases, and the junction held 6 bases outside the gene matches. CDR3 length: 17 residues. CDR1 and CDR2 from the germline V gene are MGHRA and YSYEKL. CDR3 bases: TGCGCCAGCAGCCAAGCGGGACAGGGCGCGATGAACACTGAAGCTTTCTTT. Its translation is CASSQAGQGAMNTEAFF.

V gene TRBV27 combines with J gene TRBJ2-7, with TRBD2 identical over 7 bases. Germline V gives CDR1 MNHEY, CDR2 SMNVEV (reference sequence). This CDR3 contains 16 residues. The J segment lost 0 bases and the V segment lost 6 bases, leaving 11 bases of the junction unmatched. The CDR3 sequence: CASSLKFGGFSYEQYF. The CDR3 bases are TGTGCCAGCAGCCTAAAATTCGGGGGGTTCTCCTACGAGCAGTACTTC.

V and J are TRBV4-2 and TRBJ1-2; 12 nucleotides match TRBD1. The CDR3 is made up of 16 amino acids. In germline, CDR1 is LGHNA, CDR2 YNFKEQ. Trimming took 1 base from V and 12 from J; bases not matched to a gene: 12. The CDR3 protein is CASSQVRTGTGGVHTF. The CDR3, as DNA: TGTGCCAGCAGCCAAGTTAGGACCGGGACAGGGGGCGTCCACACCTTC.

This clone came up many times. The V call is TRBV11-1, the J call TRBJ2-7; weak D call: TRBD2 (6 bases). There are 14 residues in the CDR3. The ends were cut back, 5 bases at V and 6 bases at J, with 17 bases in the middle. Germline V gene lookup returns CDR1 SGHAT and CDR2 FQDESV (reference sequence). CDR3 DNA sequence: TGTGCCAGCAGCGGCAGACTAGAAAATAGCGAGCAGTACTTC. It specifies CASSGRLENSEQYF. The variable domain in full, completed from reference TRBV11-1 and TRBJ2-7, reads EAEVAQSPRYKITEKSQAVAFWCDPISGHATLYWYRQILGQGPELLVQFQDESVVDDSQLPKDRFSAERLKGVDSTLKIQPAELGDSAMYLCASSGRLENSEQYFGPGTRLTVT.

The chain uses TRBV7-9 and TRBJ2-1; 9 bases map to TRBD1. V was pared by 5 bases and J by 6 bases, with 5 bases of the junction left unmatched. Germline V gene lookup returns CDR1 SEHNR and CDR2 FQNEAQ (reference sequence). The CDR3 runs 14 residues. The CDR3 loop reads CASSTGQGSNEQFF. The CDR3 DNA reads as TGTGCCAGCAGCACCGGACAGGGGTCCAATGAGCAGTTCTTC.

DNA of the CDR3: TGTGCCACCAGGTCCGTTCTGACCGGGGAGCTGTTTTTT. It is translated as CATRSVLTGELFF. The chain uses TRBV15 and TRBJ2-2; D remains ambiguous. The CDR3 runs to 13 residues. Germline lookup yields CDR1 LNHNV and CDR2 YYDKDF (reference sequence). The germline V and J ends were trimmed by 6 bases and 5 bases, with 10 bases remaining between them.

The CDR3: CASSGGDEQFF. The CDR3 DNA reads TGCGCCAGCAGTGGCGGCGATGAGCAGTTCTTC. This chain connects TRBV10-2 to TRBJ2-1; D gene unclear. Germline V gene sequence: CDR1 WSHSY, CDR2 SAAADI. CDR3 length: 11 amino acids. V lost 4 bases and J lost 8, with 6 bases in between.

The CDR3 nucleotides read TGTGCCAGCAGCGTAGACAGGGACGAGCAGTACTTC. It translates to CASSVDRDEQYF. This rearrangement joins TRBV3-1 (or the pseudogene TRBV3-2) to TRBJ2-7, with 7 bases matching TRBD1. CDR3 length: 12 amino acids. Trimming removed 5 bases from V and 5 bases from J; junction bases left unmatched: 3. Germline-derived CDR1 and CDR2 are LGHDT and YNNKEL (reference sequence).